Shown below are 13 T cell receptor beta chains from a single sample sequenced in a study of spatial heterogeneity in lung cancer. General study results and limits: It was found that expanded intratumoral alpha and beta TCR counts tracked tumor mutation counts.

As for time point: sample taken at primary tumor resection. Antigen specificity for these receptors is unknown. TCRdb passed the 5' RACE reads through MiXCR, listing each CDR3 protein once. The sample lists about 100,000 distinct CDR3 sequences, around 4.3% occurring once. This material consisted of lung tumor tissue, taken at surgery. These receptor sequences come from a male donor with early-stage non-small cell lung cancer.

At least ten counts were recorded for this clonotype. The V gene is TRBV20-1, the J gene TRBJ2-1; 11 bases line up with TRBD2. V dropped 0 bases and J dropped 6; count of bases not matched to a gene: 7. Germline CDR1 DFQATT, CDR2 SNEGSKA (reference sequence). The CDR3 spans 16 residues. CDR3 in amino acids: CSARDRGSGRGNEQFF. The DNA of the CDR3 is TGCAGTGCTAGAGATCGTGGTAGCGGGAGGGGCAATGAGCAGTTCTTC.

J is TRBJ2-2 and V is TRBV19; the match to TRBD2 covers 13 bases. The CDR3 is made up of 14 amino acids. The germline gives CDR1 LNHDA, CDR2 SQIVND (reference sequence). The ends lost 8 bases at V and 8 bases at J; junction bases unmatched: 5. The CDR3 region has the DNA TGTGCCAGTCAGACTAGCGGGAGGATTGGGGAGCTGTTTTTT. This translates into CASQTSGRIGELFF.

The V and J genes are TRBV6-2 or TRBV6-3 and TRBJ2-1, with TRBD2 matching over 8 bases. The CDR3 extends over 15 amino acids. V was pared by 8 bases and J by 7 bases, with 13 bases of the junction left unmatched. Germline V gene sequence: CDR1 MNHEY, CDR2 SVGEGT. DNA of the CDR3: TGTGCCAGCCTCGGATGGGCGGGAGGTTCAAATGAGCAGTTCTTC. Residues: CASLGWAGGSNEQFF.

The table lists this clonotype with many counts. The rearrangement uses TRBV2 and TRBJ1-1; D unclear. V lost 5 bases, J lost 5 bases, and 15 bases lay in between. The CDR3 spans 14 residues. The germline V gene encodes CDR1 SNHLY and CDR2 FYNNEI. CDR3 amino acids: CASSYRITPTEAFF. CDR3 in DNA: TGTGCCAGCAGTTATAGAATAACCCCTACTGAAGCTTTCTTT. Complete variable domain (other parts from reference TRBV2 and TRBJ1-1): EPEVTQTPSHQVTQMGQEVILRCVPISNHLYFYWYRQILGQKVEFLVSFYNNEISEKSEIFDDQFSVERPDGSNFTLKIRSTKLEDSAMYFCASSYRITPTEAFFGQGTRLTVV.

This clonotype was recorded at least ten times. J is TRBJ2-2 and V is TRBV28, with 8 bases lining up with TRBD2. J gave up 6 bases and V 5 bases, and 8 bases lay outside the gene matches. Looked up from germline, CDR1 is MDHEN and CDR2 is SYDVKM. The CDR3 is made up of 15 amino acids. DNA for the CDR3: TGTGCCAGCAGTGCCACCCGGGAGGGATCCGGGGAGCTGTTTTTT. Translating gives CASSATREGSGELFF. Using reference TRBV28 and TRBJ2-2 for the parts outside the CDR3, the full variable domain is DVKVTQSSRYLVKRTGEKVFLECVQDMDHENMFWYRQDPGLGLRLIYFSYDVKMKEKGDIPEGYSVSREKKERFSLILESASTNQTSMYLCASSATREGSGELFFGEGSRLTVL.

This clonotype was observed many times. The chain uses TRBV7-9 and TRBJ2-7; 9 bases agree with TRBD1. V shed 2 bases, J shed 4 bases, and the junction held 9 bases outside the gene matches. The germline V gene has CDR1 SEHNR and CDR2 FQNEAQ (reference sequence). The CDR3 is made up of 16 amino acids. The chain's CDR3 is CASSLKGGTGLYEQYF. In DNA form, the CDR3 reads TGTGCCAGCAGCTTAAAAGGGGGGACAGGGTTGTACGAGCAGTACTTC.

For this clonotype: This may arise from a read error, as a much more abundant clone is one base away. The chain carries TRBV7-9 and TRBJ2-7; D is undetermined. Germline assignment: CDR1 SEHNR and CDR2 FQNEAQ (reference sequence). V was cut by 1 base and J by 5 bases, with 12 bases left in between. The CDR3 runs 14 residues. Here the CDR3 reads CASSLVDFTHEQYF. The CDR3 DNA reads as TGTGCCAGCAGCTTAGTAGACTTTACCCACGAGCAGTACTTC.

This clonotype was observed many times. The chain joins TRBV11-3 to TRBJ2-1; weak D call: TRBD1 (5 bases). V was shortened by 2 bases and J by 3 bases, with 11 bases between the two germline ends. The CDR3 length is 15 residues. Germline assignment: CDR1 SGHNT and CDR2 YENEEA. The CDR3 DNA reads as TGTGCCAGCAGCTTAAGGGGCAAGAACTACAATGAGCAGTTCTTC. Its protein product is CASSLRGKNYNEQFF.

At least ten counts were recorded for this clonotype. The chain is built from TRBV27 and TRBJ1-3; the D is unclear. The CDR3 is made up of 14 amino acids. With 6 bases removed from V and 7 bases from J, the gap between germline ends came to 16 bases. The germline gives CDR1 MNHEY, CDR2 SMNVEV (reference sequence). CDR3 nucleotide sequence: TGTGCCAGCAGCCCCGGCCCTCAAACTAACACCATATATTTT. Translated, it gives CASSPGPQTNTIYF.

The V gene is TRBV6-5, the J gene TRBJ1-5, with D possibly being TRBD1 (5 bases). Germline V gives CDR1 MNHEY, CDR2 SVGAGI. The CDR3 contains 15 residues. The V and J ends lost 6 bases and 5 bases respectively, with 17 bases between them. This CDR3 is CASSPGGGEDQPQHF. For the CDR3, the DNA is TGTGCCAGCAGCCCGGGGGGAGGGGAGGATCAGCCCCAGCATTTT.

This clonotype has ten or more counts. This chain uses TRBV20-1 with TRBJ1-5; D ambiguous. The CDR3 runs 14 residues. Trimming stripped 6 bases from V and 5 bases from J, with 17 bases between. Germline V lookup: CDR1 DFQATT, CDR2 SNEGSKA (reference sequence). This chain's CDR3 is CSAPAQRPDQPQHF. Written as DNA, the CDR3 is TGCAGTGCCCCCGCTCAGCGACCCGATCAGCCCCAGCATTTT.

This clonotype was picked up a small number of times. CDR3 bases: TGCGCCAGCAGCCAAGGGCCGGGGCTAGGGACGGCTTTCTTT. Its translation: CASSQGPGLGTAFF. The chain has TRBV4-1 and TRBJ1-1; perhaps TRBD1 as D (5 bases). V gave up 1 base and J gave up 11 bases, with 17 bases separating them. The CDR3 covers 14 residues. CDR1 is MGHRA, CDR2 YSYEKL, per germline.

This clonotype was observed many times. This rearrangement joins TRBV2 to TRBJ1-1; D is unclear. The CDR3 contains 13 residues. Deletions cut 4 bases from V and 4 bases from J, with 10 bases between. Germline CDR1 reads SNHLY; CDR2 reads FYNNEI. This CDR3 is CASSGESGTEAFF. CDR3 coding DNA: TGTGCCAGCAGTGGAGAAAGTGGCACTGAAGCTTTCTTT.